These 12 T cell receptor beta chains came from one sample sequenced in a study of spatial heterogeneity in lung cancer. Findings and caveats of the study: Expanded intratumoral alpha and beta TCR counts tracked tumor mutation counts.

For these TCRs, the target antigens are not known. Using its own MiXCR run on the 5' RACE reads, TCRdb lists one record per CDR3 protein. Of about 3,000 distinct CDR3 sequences listed, over 5% are singletons. The time point denotes: sample taken at primary tumor resection. The sequences come from lung tumor tissue, collected at surgery. Source of these receptors: a male donor with early-stage non-small cell lung cancer.

This clonotype was observed at least ten times. The chain links TRBV7-9 to TRBJ1-6, with a weak D call TRBD1 (5 bases). Looked up from germline, CDR1 is SEHNR and CDR2 is FQNEAQ (reference sequence). The CDR3 is made up of 14 amino acids. The germline V and J ends were trimmed by 4 bases and 11 bases, with 15 bases remaining between them. As DNA, the CDR3 is TGTGCCAGCAGCTCAGTTAGGGGTCTCACACCCCTCCACTTT. It is translated as CASSSVRGLTPLHF.

This clonotype ranks as medium-sized. This chain connects TRBV9 to TRBJ2-7, with TRBD2 matching 11 bases. Germline-derived CDR1 and CDR2 are SGDLS and YYNGEE. V was pared by 0 bases and J by 2 bases, with 7 bases of the junction left unmatched. This CDR3 region has 17 residues. CDR3 nucleotides: TGTGCCAGCAGCGTAGGGCGGCTAGCGGGAGGCACCTACGAGCAGTACTTC. Protein: CASSVGRLAGGTYEQYF.

This clonotype was seen more than once but under ten times. A much more abundant neighbour one base away suggests this may be a read error. This chain links TRBV5-6 with TRBJ2-1; TRBD2 matches 8 bases. Germline loops: CDR1 SGHDT, CDR2 YYEEEE. The CDR3 totals 14 residues. The DNA for the CDR3 is TGTGCCAGCAGCCTTCTAGCGGGTTTTAATGAGCAGCTCTTC. Residues: CASSLLAGFNEQLF. The entire variable domain, with the rest obtained from reference TRBV5-6 and TRBJ2-1, is as follows: DAGVTQSPTHLIKTRGQQVTLRCSPKSGHDTVSWYQQALGQGPQFIFQYYEEEERQRGNFPDRFSGHQFPNYSSELNVNALLLGDSALYLCASSLLAGFNEQLFGPGTRLTVL.

The genes are TRBV9 and TRBJ2-7; 7 bases align to TRBD2. The germline V gene has CDR1 SGDLS and CDR2 YYNGEE. V trimming: 2 bases; J trimming: 3 bases; junction bases outside the gene matches: 5. This CDR3 region has 14 residues. The chain's CDR3 is CASSVAWGGYEQYF. CDR3 coding DNA: TGTGCCAGCAGCGTGGCCTGGGGGGGCTACGAGCAGTACTTC. The entire variable domain, with the rest obtained from reference TRBV9 and TRBJ2-7, is as follows: DSGVTQTPKHLITATGQRVTLRCSPRSGDLSVYWYQQSLDQGLQFLIQYYNGEERAKGNILERFSAQQFPDLHSELNLSSLELGDSALYFCASSVAWGGYEQYFGPGTRLTVT.

This clonotype was detected ten times or more. This chain connects TRBV30 to TRBJ2-7; D is undetermined. V lost 6 bases, J lost 5 bases, and 17 bases lay in between. The V gene's germline CDR1 is GTSNPN and CDR2 SVGIG (reference sequence). The CDR3 sequence is 13 residues long. CDR3 protein: CACLEVEMNEQYF. CDR3 coding DNA: TGTGCCTGCTTAGAGGTGGAAATGAACGAGCAGTACTTC.

This clonotype came up many times. V usage is TRBV6-2 or TRBV6-3 and J usage is TRBJ2-7; D could derive from TRBD1 or TRBD2 (5 bases each). Trimming stripped 2 bases from V and 7 bases from J, with 15 bases between. From germline, CDR1 is MNHEY and CDR2 SVGEGT. The CDR3 consists of 14 residues. The CDR3, as DNA: TGTGCCAGCAGTTACGGGACGGCGGTGCGGGAGCAGTACTTC. This codes for CASSYGTAVREQYF.

This clonotype is labeled medium-sized. The gene calls are TRBV5-6 and TRBJ2-3; D gene ambiguous. Germline assignment: CDR1 SGHDT and CDR2 YYEEEE. V gave up 2 bases and J gave up 9 bases, with 13 bases separating them. There are 13 residues in the CDR3. CDR3 DNA sequence: TGTGCCAGCAGCTTTGTCTCCCTAGGAACGCAGTATTTT. Protein: CASSFVSLGTQYF.

J is TRBJ1-1 and V is TRBV6-5; tentatively, D is TRBD1 (6 bases). Germline-derived CDR1 and CDR2 are MNHEY and SVGAGI. This CDR3 contains 13 residues. Trimming cost V 4 bases and J 9 bases, with 15 bases left between them. CDR3 bases: TGTGCCAGCAGTTCTACGGGGGACACCAAAGCTTTCTTT. This codes for CASSSTGDTKAFF.

This clonotype was recorded many times. This chain connects TRBV6-5 to TRBJ2-3; 9 bases align to TRBD2. The V and J ends lost 7 bases and 5 bases, in that order; junction bases with no gene match: 10. The CDR3 loop spans 15 amino acids. CDR1 and CDR2 from the germline V gene are MNHEY and SVGAGI. CDR3 DNA: TGTGCCAGCATCTCAGCGGGAGGAGGGGAAGATACGCAGTATTTT. This gives the protein CASISAGGGEDTQYF.

This clonotype was detected ten times or more. The chain has TRBV2 and TRBJ2-7; TRBD1 matches at 7 bases. The CDR3 loop spans 14 amino acids. Per the germline V gene, CDR1 is SNHLY and CDR2 is FYNNEI. Unmatched junction bases numbered 7, after V lost 6 bases and J lost 2 bases. The DNA for the CDR3 is TGTGCCAGCAGCCGGACAGGCAGCCCCTACGAGCAGTACTTC. Translated: CASSRTGSPYEQYF.

By proportion, this clonotype is medium-sized. The chain joins TRBV30 to TRBJ2-1; TRBD2 aligns across 7 bases. V lost 0 bases to trimming and J lost 2 bases; unmatched junction nucleotides: 4. Germline V gene lookup returns CDR1 GTSNPN and CDR2 SVGIG (reference sequence). This CDR3 has 15 amino acids. Here the CDR3 DNA reads TGTGCCTGGAGTGTAGGTAGCGGGCCCTACAATGAGCAGTTCTTC. It encodes CAWSVGSGPYNEQFF. The entire variable domain, with the rest obtained from reference TRBV30 and TRBJ2-1, is as follows: SQTIHQWPATLVQPVGSPLSLECTVEGTSNPNLYWYRQAAGRGLQLLFYSVGIGQISSEVPQNLSASRPQDRQFILSSKKLLLSDSGFYLCAWSVGSGPYNEQFFGPGTRLTVL.

This clonotype has at least ten counts. This rearrangement joins TRBV6-1 to TRBJ2-7; D remains unclear. The CDR3 totals 13 residues. V lost 0 bases to trimming and J lost 1 base, with 4 bases between them. Germline V lookup: CDR1 MNHNS, CDR2 SASEGT. CDR3 sequence reads: CASSEAGSYEQYF. The CDR3 bases are TGTGCCAGCAGTGAAGCGGGGTCCTACGAGCAGTACTTC.